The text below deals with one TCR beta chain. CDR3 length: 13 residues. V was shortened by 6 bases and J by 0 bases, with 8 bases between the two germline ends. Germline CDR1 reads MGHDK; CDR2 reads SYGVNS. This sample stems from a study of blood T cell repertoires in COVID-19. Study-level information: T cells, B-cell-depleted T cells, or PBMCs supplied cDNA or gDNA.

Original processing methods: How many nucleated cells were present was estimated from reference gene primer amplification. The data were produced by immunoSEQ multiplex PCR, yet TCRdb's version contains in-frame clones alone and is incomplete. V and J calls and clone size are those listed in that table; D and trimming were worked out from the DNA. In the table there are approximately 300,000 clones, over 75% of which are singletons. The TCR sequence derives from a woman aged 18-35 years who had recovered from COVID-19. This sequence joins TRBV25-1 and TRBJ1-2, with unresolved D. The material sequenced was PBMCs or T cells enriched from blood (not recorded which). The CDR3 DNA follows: TGTGCCAGCAGCCCGGGATCTAACTATGGCTACACCTTC. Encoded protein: CASSPGSNYGYTF.